This section outlines one T cell receptor beta chain sequence together with its context. Original processing methods: Nucleated cell number was recorded as an estimate derived from reference gene primer amplification. The table came from immunoSEQ multiplex PCR; TCRdb's copy has only in-frame clones and leaves some out. V, J and clone size are those of that table, while D and trimming were read from the DNA. The sample shows 140,000 or so clones, around 82% of them seen only once. The sample belongs to a study of blood T cell repertoires in COVID-19. Whole-study context: Researchers got acute and convalescent COVID-19 samples from the United States, Italy and Spain. Nucleic acid was either cDNA or gDNA, and it came from T cells, B-cell-depleted T cells, or PBMCs.

The CDR3 extends over 15 amino acids. Germline lookup yields CDR1 LNHDA and CDR2 SQIVND (reference sequence). V was trimmed by 7 bases and J by 1 base, leaving 16 bases between them. The sequence derives from a man aged 55-75 years with acute or convalescent COVID-19. This chain connects TRBV19 to TRBJ1-1; D possibly corresponds to TRBD1 (5 bases). Sequences were obtained from peripheral blood. CDR3: CASNALGTGNTEAFF. CDR3 DNA sequence: TGTGCCAGTAACGCTCTAGGAACAGGGAACACTGAAGCTTTCTTT.